This TCR beta chain was sequenced in a study of blood T cells in healthy people across ages (dated by TCRdb to between 2014 and 2017). Regarding the complete study: In model experiments, roughly one uniquely barcoded TCR beta cDNA molecule per two T cells was captured by template switching. Donors of different ages were randomly distributed across sequencing lanes to avoid experimental bias. The study measured age-related changes in TCR beta repertoire diversity using deep sequencing normalized with unique cDNA molecular identifiers. The study analyzed two additional independent replicas of 1 million unique cDNA reads from the same blood draw for two donors, one aged 18 to 29 and one aged 80 or older. Four age groups were formed from the donors: young (average approximately 15 years), middle-aged (approximately 41), aged (about 68) and long-lived (more than 75). The research as a whole found: The percentage of naive T cells measured by flow cytometry correlated strongly with observed TCR beta diversity. Estimates of total diversity from one million sequenced T cells were regarded as lower bounds and underestimates. Because the CMV infection status of the donors was unknown, age-related changes in expanded clonotypes may potentially have been confounded. As age increased, observed TCR beta diversity per million T cells dropped in a roughly linear way, and a significant reduction was already evident by age 40. Compared with the aged group, more naive CD4+ T cells, fewer expanded clones and increased TCR diversity were shown by the long-lived group, suggesting age selection. Bulk unsorted PBMC profiling prevented conclusive comparison of naive and antigen-experienced compartments.

This clonotype was observed once. It has no known antigen specificity. Base qualities are missing; no much larger clone stands one base away. The roughly 39 donors, aged about 6 to 100 years, were systemically healthy Caucasian individuals from Russia. Each donor gave ten milliliters of peripheral blood, collected into EDTA-treated Vacutainer tubes. PBMCs were isolated by Ficoll-Paque density-gradient centrifugation, with at least 6.5 million obtained per sample. Trizol reagent was used to extract total RNA from the PBMCs, yielding at least 6 micrograms per sample. Naive CD45RAhigh/CD27high T cell percentages were measured by flow cytometry on a PBMC aliquot from every donor. Library method: 5' RACE. The sample was run on an Illumina HiSeq 2500. A second roughly 7 to 11 cycle PCR used a sample-barcoded 5' primer and a J-beta primer mix. A template-switch 5' adaptor carrying 12 random nucleotides introduced a unique molecular identifier onto each TCR beta cDNA molecule. Each sample yielded at least 3 million CDR3-containing paired-end reads. The Mint cDNA synthesis kit, primed by a TRBC-specific oligonucleotide, was used to synthesize first-strand cDNA from all RNA. All cDNA was treated with uracil-DNA glycosylase and then went through a first 18-cycle PCR with the universal primers M1SS and BC2_uni_R. Turning to the authors' computational methods: Each sample was normalized by randomly selecting 1 million high-quality reads, each carrying a distinct molecular identifier. Instead of being binned into consensus sequences, reads with shared molecular identifiers were discarded. MiTCR, with a Q25 quality threshold and the strictest error-elimination algorithm, was used for CDR3 identification, clonotype clustering and error correction. A nonparametric unseen species model with Euler transformation was used to estimate a lower bound on total TCR beta diversity. The public reads were reanalyzed by TCRdb: fastp trimming at Q25, MiXCR alignment, in-frame beta chains only. One record per CDR3 amino acid sequence lists the most common genes and DNA. The V and J calls here are based on TCRdb, not the publication. A total of just over 800,000 distinct CDR3 sequences appear in this sample, approximately 59% of them only once. The ten biggest clones cover about 30% of the sample.

At the junction V is shortened by 2 bases and J by 2 bases, with 17 bases in between. For CDR1 and CDR2, the germline V gene lists SGHRS and YFSETQ. From the cysteine up to the phenylalanine, the CDR3 has a length of 17 residues. Just CDR3 DNA is preserved here, 51 bases in frame from base 1. This sequence uses TRBV5-1 and TRBJ2-1; the D gene is perhaps TRBD2, on 5 matching bases. Sequencing was performed on blood. The sequence derives from a man aged 25 to 45 in good health. DNA sequence: TGCGCCAGCAGCTTTAGACCAGGTGAGGGTCCCTACAATGAGCAGTTCTTC. Its translation reads: CASSFRPGEGPYNEQFF. Joined to the reference TRBV5-1 and TRBJ2-1 proteins, this CDR3 gives the full variable domain: KAGVTQTPRYLIKTRGQQVTLSCSPISGHRSVSWYQQTPGQGLQFLFEYFSETQRNKGNFPGRFSGRQFSNSRSEMNVSTLELGDSALYLCASSFRPGEGPYNEQFFGPGTRLTVL.